Shown below are 9 T cell receptor beta chains from a single sample sequenced in a study of glioma-infiltrating T cells. TCR alpha and beta CDR3 regions were amplified from RNA using iRepertoire nested multiplex PCR. TCRdb itself ran the multiplex PCR reads through MiXCR, one entry per CDR3 protein. There are roughly 130,000 distinct CDR3 sequences in the sample; under 25% occur only once, and 25% to 30% lies in the top ten. The material sequenced was glioma tissue, nonneoplastic brain tissue, or PBMCs (not recorded which). These receptors were taken from a human donor with low-grade glioma or glioblastoma, undergoing nonglioma brain surgery, or in good health (not recorded which).

This clonotype was found many times. The chain links TRBV20-1 to TRBJ2-5; D may match TRBD1 or TRBD2 (5 bases each). The V gene lost 3 bases and the J gene lost 2 bases, with 10 bases spanning the gap. Germline V gene lookup returns CDR1 DFQATT and CDR2 SNEGSKA (reference sequence). CDR3 length: 13 residues. CDR3 sequence (DNA): TGCAGTGCTAGCAGGGACGCGCAAGAGACCCAGTACTTC. Protein: CSASRDAQETQYF.

This clonotype was seen only a few times. This chain uses TRBV12-3 or TRBV12-4 with TRBJ2-1, with D perhaps matching TRBD1 (5 bases). The CDR3 is 15 amino acids. V lost 6 bases and J 3 bases, leaving 15 bases between the germline ends. Written as DNA, the CDR3 is TGTGCCAGCAGGCGCGATCAGGGCGTCTACAATGAGCAGTTCTTC. Translation: CASRRDQGVYNEQFF.

The CDR3 spells CASSLRDAHETQYF. The DNA of the CDR3 is TGCGCCAGCAGCTTGCGGGACGCTCATGAGACCCAGTACTTC. This chain links TRBV5-1 with TRBJ2-5, with D perhaps TRBD1 or TRBD2 (5 bases each). The V and J ends lost 1 base and 5 bases respectively, with 12 bases between them. CDR1 is SGHRS, CDR2 YFSETQ, per germline. This CDR3 comprises 14 residues.

This clonotype appeared many times. J is TRBJ2-7 and V is TRBV11-2, with 8 bases identical to TRBD2. J gave up 0 bases and V 2 bases, and 9 bases lay outside the gene matches. The CDR3 is 17 residues long. Germline V gene data show CDR1 as SGHAT and CDR2 as FQNNGV. CDR3 sequence: CASSLLAGTRSSYEQYV. The DNA for the CDR3 is TGTGCCAGCAGCTTACTTGCCGGGACTAGAAGCTCCTACGAGCAGTACGTC.

There are a few counts of this clonotype. The rearrangement uses TRBV24-1 and TRBJ2-3; no firm D call. Trimming removed 3 bases from V and 0 bases from J, with 6 bases in between. Germline CDR1 and CDR2: KGHDR and SFDVKD. This CDR3 comprises 14 residues. CDR3 region: CATSDRISTDTQYF. CDR3 nucleotides: TGTGCCACCAGTGATAGGATAAGCACAGATACGCAGTATTTT.

The chain links TRBV28 to TRBJ2-1; D might be TRBD1 or TRBD2, each matching 5 bases. Trimming took 6 bases from V and 4 from J, leaving 13 bases between them. In germline, CDR1 is MDHEN, CDR2 SYDVKM. This CDR3 region has 14 residues. CDR3 region: CASSLPGAYNEQFF. As DNA, the CDR3 is TGTGCCAGCAGCCTGCCCGGGGCGTACAATGAGCAGTTCTTC.

This chain connects TRBV4-1 to TRBJ2-2; D call uncertain. The germline V gene encodes CDR1 MGHRA and CDR2 YSYEKL. V lost 0 bases, J lost 6 bases, and 8 bases lay in between. The CDR3 sequence is 14 residues long. The CDR3 DNA follows: TGCGCCAGCAGCCAAGATTCGAGTCCCGGGGAGCTGTTTTTT. It specifies CASSQDSSPGELFF.

This clonotype showed up just a few times. Here the CDR3 DNA reads TGTGCCAGCATTTCTGGGACAGGGGGGTATGAGCAGTTCTTC. Its protein product is CASISGTGGYEQFF. V is TRBV6-1 and J is TRBJ2-1, with TRBD1 identical over 11 bases. Germline V gives CDR1 MNHNS, CDR2 SASEGT. The CDR3 sequence is 14 residues long. The V and J ends lost 7 bases and 8 bases, in that order; junction bases with no gene match: 7.

V usage is TRBV14 and J usage is TRBJ1-4; D gene ambiguous. The V gene lost 4 bases and the J gene lost 4 bases, with 7 bases spanning the gap. CDR3 length: 13 amino acids. Germline V gene lookup returns CDR1 SGHDN and CDR2 FVKESK. CDR3 sequence (DNA): TGTGCCAGCAGCCGCCAGCTTAATGAAAAACTGTTTTTT. This gives the protein CASSRQLNEKLFF.